This TCR beta chain was sequenced during a study of spatial heterogeneity in lung cancer. On the study more broadly: Sequences of the beta chain were consistently detected in greater numbers than alpha-chain sequences. Study conclusions and caveats: There were more appearances of ubiquitous expanded tumor TCRs in blood at resection than at follow-up.

The study tagged each TCR cDNA molecule with a unique molecular identifier. TCRdb re-called the 5' RACE reads with MiXCR, one entry per CDR3 protein. In the table there are about 7,000 distinct CDR3 sequences, over 7% of which are singletons. The time point here: sample taken at primary tumor resection. No cell sorting; template was whole RNA from tumor, lung tissue or PBMC. This CDR3 contains 13 residues. Trimming left V 7 bases short and J 5 bases short, with 12 bases between. Germline loops: CDR1 MNHEY, CDR2 SMNVEV (reference sequence). With respect to this clonotype: Its antigen remains unidentified.

The V and J genes are TRBV27 and TRBJ2-1; unclear D gene. The specimen comprised PBMCs, sampled at surgery. This sequence originates from a male donor with early-stage non-small cell lung cancer. The CDR3 DNA reads as TGTGCCAGCAAGTCTTTGTCTAACAATGAGCAGTTCTTC. Protein product: CASKSLSNNEQFF.